The 17 T cell receptor beta chains below all came from one sample that was sequenced in a study of regulatory T cells in long-lasting Graves disease. Regarding time point: newly diagnosed GD, antithyroid drugs for less than 3 months. There was RNA extracted from PBMCs, and the TCR library was made from it. For TCR beta, libraries came from iRepertoire HTBI primers and Arm-PCR of CDR3 regions. TCRdb passed the multiplex PCR reads through MiXCR, listing each CDR3 protein once. The table lists hundreds of thousands of distinct CDR3 sequences, approximately 15% of them singletons. The same data also contributed to another study, on T cells in Graves' hyperthyroidism and ophthalmopathy.

The source material was peripheral blood mononuclear cells (PBMCs), sampled at new diagnosis, from a patient treated with antithyroid drugs. These receptors were collected from a man aged 35-49 years with Graves disease.

This clonotype has at least ten counts. The chain's CDR3 is CARPGQGNDEQFF. In DNA, the CDR3 is TGTGCCAGACCGGGACAGGGTAACGATGAGCAGTTCTTC. This chain connects TRBV7-9 to TRBJ2-1; 9 bases are shared with TRBD1. In germline, CDR1 is SEHNR, CDR2 FQNEAQ (reference sequence). This CDR3 region has 13 residues. Germline trimming cut 9 bases from V and 8 bases from J; bases unmatched to any gene: 8.

This clonotype has ten or more counts. The chain is built from TRBV6-5 and TRBJ1-5; no clear D gene. Germline lookup yields CDR1 MNHEY and CDR2 SVGAGI. The CDR3 contains 12 residues. V gave up 3 bases and J gave up 6 bases, with 6 bases separating them. The CDR3 sequence: CASSYLAQPQHF. CDR3 nucleotides: TGTGCCAGCAGTTATCTCGCTCAGCCCCAGCATTTT.

This clonotype was found many times. The chain has TRBV18 and TRBJ2-4, with 9 bases matching TRBD1. CDR3 length: 18 amino acids. Germline values: CDR1 KGHSH, CDR2 LQKENI. V dropped 4 bases and J dropped 2; count of bases not matched to a gene: 12. CDR3 in amino acids: CASSRTRDRELPKNIQYF. The CDR3 DNA sequence: TGTGCCAGCTCACGGACCCGGGACAGGGAGTTGCCCAAAAACATTCAGTACTTC.

This clonotype occurred many times. V usage is TRBV20-1 and J usage is TRBJ2-2, with D unclear. The germline CDR1 and CDR2 sequences are DFQATT and SNEGSKA (reference sequence). The V end lost 3 bases, the J end lost 4 bases, and 12 bases lay between the germline ends. The CDR3 is 14 amino acids. CDR3 in amino acids: CSARGWGGTGELFF. For the CDR3, the DNA is TGCAGTGCTAGGGGTTGGGGTGGCACCGGGGAGCTGTTTTTT.

The CDR3 is CASSPNADSNQPQHF. CDR3 DNA sequence: TGTGCCAGCAGCCCTAACGCAGATAGCAATCAGCCCCAGCATTTT. The rearrangement links TRBV9 to TRBJ1-5; D is uncertain. Germline loops: CDR1 SGDLS, CDR2 YYNGEE. Deletions cut 4 bases from V and 0 bases from J, with 11 bases between. The CDR3 sequence is 15 residues long. Combining the CDR3 with reference TRBV9 and TRBJ1-5 gives the whole variable domain DSGVTQTPKHLITATGQRVTLRCSPRSGDLSVYWYQQSLDQGLQFLIQYYNGEERAKGNILERFSAQQFPDLHSELNLSSLELGDSALYFCASSPNADSNQPQHFGDGTRLSIL.

The chain is built from TRBV5-1 and TRBJ2-2; D might be TRBD1 (6 bases). This CDR3 has 15 amino acids. V lost 0 bases and J lost 6, with 12 bases in between. Germline assignment: CDR1 SGHRS and CDR2 YFSETQ. CDR3 nucleotide sequence: TGCGCCAGCAGCTTGGGACAGGTCCGTCCCGGGGAGCTGTTTTTT. Its translation: CASSLGQVRPGELFF.

This clonotype was found many times. V gene TRBV4-1 combines with J gene TRBJ2-7; D not certain. This CDR3 spans 15 amino acids. V was shortened by 3 bases and J by 4 bases, with 16 bases between the two germline ends. CDR1 MGHRA and CDR2 YSYEKL come from the germline V gene. This CDR3 reads CASSHKVLGIYEQYF. The CDR3 DNA is TGCGCCAGCAGCCATAAGGTCTTAGGGATTTACGAGCAGTACTTC.

This clonotype was detected many times. The gene calls are TRBV6-1 and TRBJ2-5; 11 nucleotides match TRBD2. This CDR3 is built from 16 residues. V gave up 6 bases and J gave up 5 bases; unmatched junction bases: 11. Germline assignment: CDR1 MNHNS and CDR2 SASEGT. CDR3 sequence: CASSPWTSGRGETQYF. The DNA for the CDR3 is TGTGCCAGCAGCCCATGGACTAGCGGGCGTGGGGAGACCCAGTACTTC.

The sample holds many counts of this clonotype. V usage is TRBV28 and J usage is TRBJ2-7; no reliable D call. The CDR3 has 14 amino acids. The V end lost 1 base, the J end lost 0 bases, and 7 bases lay between the germline ends. Germline V gene lookup returns CDR1 MDHEN and CDR2 SYDVKM. CDR3 sequence: CASSLSVISYEQYF. For the CDR3, the DNA is TGTGCCAGCAGTTTATCGGTGATCTCCTACGAGCAGTACTTC.

This sequence joins TRBV7-2 and TRBJ1-5; D not resolved. Trimming cost V 3 bases and J 11 bases, with 17 bases left between them. CDR1 SGHTA and CDR2 FQGNSA come from the germline V gene. The CDR3 loop spans 14 amino acids. The CDR3, as DNA: TGTGCCAGCAGCTTCACCAGTACCGAGCCCGCCCAGCATTTT. Amino acids: CASSFTSTEPAQHF.

This clonotype came up many times. The V gene is TRBV5-1, the J gene TRBJ2-1, with TRBD2 matching 8 bases. The V and J ends lost 7 bases and 10 bases, in that order; junction bases with no gene match: 19. The CDR3 covers 16 residues. Germline loops: CDR1 SGHRS, CDR2 YFSETQ. The CDR3 DNA follows: TGCGCCAGCCTACTCTTCGGGACTAGTGGGATTAACGAGCAGTTCTTC. It is translated as CASLLFGTSGINEQFF.

The sample holds a few counts of this clonotype. The gene calls are TRBV6-2 or TRBV6-3 and TRBJ2-2, with TRBD1 matching 8 bases. V dropped 6 bases and J dropped 10; count of bases not matched to a gene: 10. The CDR3 sequence is 14 residues long. Germline CDR1 MNHEY, CDR2 SVGEGT. As DNA, the CDR3 is TGTGCCAGCAGCCAGCCTGGACAGGGCGAGGAGCTGTTTTTT. As protein: CASSQPGQGEELFF.

This clonotype came up many times. This chain connects TRBV30 to TRBJ2-2; TRBD1 is a possible D gene (5 bases). The CDR3 length is 12 residues. CDR1 is GTSNPN and CDR2 is SVGIG in the germline V gene (reference sequence). Trimming shortened V by 4 bases and J by 7 bases, and 10 bases separated the two germline ends. The CDR3 loop is CAWNNRFGELFF. The CDR3 DNA follows: TGTGCCTGGAACAACAGGTTCGGGGAGCTGTTTTTT.

The chain combines TRBV19 with TRBJ1-2; D possibly corresponds to TRBD1 (5 bases). Trimming pared 4 bases from V and 5 bases from J, leaving 14 bases between. The CDR3 runs to 14 residues. Germline V gene sequence: CDR1 LNHDA, CDR2 SQIVND (reference sequence). The CDR3 DNA follows: TGTGCCAGTAGTAATACAGGTGATCGATATGGCTACACCTTC. It translates to CASSNTGDRYGYTF.

This sequence joins TRBV2 and TRBJ1-4; D uncertain. Trimming pared 6 bases from V and 7 bases from J, leaving 9 bases between. Germline CDR1 is SNHLY and CDR2 is FYNNEI. This CDR3 has 12 amino acids. The CDR3 DNA follows: TGTGCCAGCAGAGGGTGGGTTGAAAAACTGTTTTTT. Its translation is CASRGWVEKLFF.

This clonotype has a count of ten or more. This chain uses TRBV7-9 with TRBJ2-7; D may be TRBD1 (6 bases). The V end was cut by 5 bases, the J end by 2 bases, with 16 bases between. Germline CDR1 reads SEHNR; CDR2 reads FQNEAQ (reference sequence). This CDR3 spans 15 amino acids. The DNA of the CDR3 is TGTGCCAGCAGCCCACCGCCAGGGGTTACCTACGAGCAGTACTTC. Its translation is CASSPPPGVTYEQYF. The full variable domain, rest sourced from reference TRBV7-9 and TRBJ2-7, is DTGVSQNPRHKITKRGQNVTFRCDPISEHNRLYWYRQTLGQGPEFLTYFQNEAQLEKSRLLSDRFSAERPKGSFSTLEIQRTEQGDSAMYLCASSPPPGVTYEQYFGPGTRLTVT.

This clonotype was recorded many times. The CDR3 protein is CASSLRGQADTQYF. The CDR3 DNA reads as TGTGCCAGCAGTCTCAGGGGGCAAGCAGATACGCAGTATTTT. The chain is built from TRBV6-1 and TRBJ2-3; 8 positions match TRBD1. There are 14 residues in the CDR3. CDR1 and CDR2 (germline): MNHNS, SASEGT. Trimming removed 5 bases from V and 4 bases from J; junction bases left unmatched: 5.